This entry is about one TCR beta chain. Its antigen is not identified. This record belongs to a study of vaccination effects on CD4 cells after COVID-19. Across the study: As their vaccination, participants received two doses of either BNT162b2 or mRNA-1273.

Expansion with viral peptide pools was applied to antigen-specific CD4+ T cells by the ViraFEST assay prior to sequencing. The authors isolated CD4+ T cells after 10 days of culture. People in the vaccine group had not been infected with SARS-CoV-2 before, and their nucleocapsid antibodies were negative. In the cultures, half the medium was exchanged for IL-2 medium on days 3 and 7. This CDR3 comprises 16 residues. Germline lookup yields CDR1 SGHTA and CDR2 FQGNSA. V lost 1 base, J lost 3 bases, and 3 bases stayed unmatched. Study-wide results and limits: Clones that were induced by infection or by vaccine showed marked contraction late after vaccination. Relatively few convalescent patients took part in the study, which had no early post-infection timepoints.

Libraries were prepared by immunoSEQ multiplex PCR; TCRdb keeps only in-frame clonotypes and omits some of them. The table has about 52,000 clones, roughly three quarters seen once. The sample here was CD4+ T cells from PBMCs cultured with HCoV-OC43 spike peptides, taken before COVID-19 vaccination. Subset: HCoV-OC43 spike overlapping peptide pool stimulation. The receptor was derived from a human donor who received a COVID-19 vaccine. The chain combines TRBV7-2 with TRBJ2-1, with 10 bases identical to TRBD1. The CDR3 sequence is CASSLVGTGVYNEQFF. The DNA for the CDR3 is TGTGCCAGCAGCTTAGTTGGGACAGGGGTCTACAATGAGCAGTTCTTC.